These 25 T cell receptor beta chains were sequenced from one sample in a study of cytomegalovirus exposure and HLA in healthy donors. With 60 Vbeta and 13 Jbeta primers, the PCR was carried out. Repertoires were generated with immunoSEQ multiplex PCR, while TCRdb's copy carries only in-frame clones and drops some. The table lists 90,000 or so clones, around four fifths of them singletons, with approximately 4% in the top ten. The sample taken for sequencing was PBMCs. The receptors stem from a male donor in good health and CMV-seropositive.

This clone has only one observation. The J gene is TRBJ2-4, the V gene TRBV10-1; 8 bases map to TRBD1. With 6 bases clipped from V and 8 bases from J, the junction kept 9 bases outside the gene matches. Germline CDR1 is WNHNN and CDR2 is SYGVQD (reference sequence). The CDR3 is 14 amino acids. CDR3 DNA: TGCGCCAGCAGCTCTCAGGGGGCGAGGGACATTCAGTACTTC. Amino acid sequence: CASSSQGARDIQYF.

The chain couples TRBV7-9 to TRBJ2-7; a weak D match, TRBD1 (6 bases). Deletions cut 1 base from V and 0 bases from J, with 10 bases between. Germline V gene sequence: CDR1 SEHNR, CDR2 FQNEAQ (reference sequence). CDR3 length: 15 amino acids. CDR3 DNA: TGTGCCAGCAGCTTAGGGACAGTGAGCTCCTACGAGCAGTACTTC. It specifies CASSLGTVSSYEQYF.

V and J are TRBV9 and TRBJ2-1; 9 bases fit TRBD2. Germline lookup yields CDR1 SGDLS and CDR2 YYNGEE. Trimming took 3 bases from V and 8 from J; bases not matched to a gene: 9. The CDR3 loop spans 15 amino acids. CDR3 sequence reads: CASSEVAGDADEQFF. The CDR3 nucleotides are TGTGCCAGCAGCGAGGTAGCGGGAGACGCGGATGAGCAGTTCTTC.

The rearrangement uses TRBV7-2 and TRBJ2-5, with TRBD2 matching over 7 bases. V gave up 1 base and J gave up 5 bases; unmatched junction bases: 13. CDR3 size: 17 residues. In germline, CDR1 is SGHTA, CDR2 FQGNSA. CDR3 in DNA: TGTGCCAGCAGCTTAGTCCCCCCGGGTGCGGGAGTGGAGACCCAGTACTTC. It encodes CASSLVPPGAGVETQYF.

This chain joins TRBV5-1 and TRBJ1-4; 8 bases match TRBD1. Trimming took 0 bases from V and 1 from J; bases not matched to a gene: 2. The CDR3 contains 16 residues. The V gene's germline CDR1 is SGHRS and CDR2 YFSETQ. The CDR3 region is CASSLAGTGTNEKLFF. In DNA form, the CDR3 reads TGCGCCAGCAGCTTGGCCGGGACAGGAACTAATGAAAAACTGTTTTTT.

The CDR3 is CASSADRATGELFF. The CDR3 bases are TGTGCCAGCAGCGCCGACAGGGCGACCGGGGAGCTGTTTTTT. The gene calls are TRBV2 and TRBJ2-2; 7 positions match TRBD1. CDR1 and CDR2 from the germline V gene are SNHLY and FYNNEI. CDR3 length equals 14 residues. Trimming took 6 bases from V and 5 from J; bases not matched to a gene: 6.

The V and J genes are TRBV9 and TRBJ2-1; 7 bases agree with TRBD2. V lost 7 bases, J lost 8 bases, and 15 bases stayed unmatched. CDR3 length: 15 residues. Germline CDR1 SGDLS, CDR2 YYNGEE. The CDR3 DNA reads as TGTGCCAGCTCCCTCGGTAGGAGGGGAGGGGATGAGCAGTTCTTC. It translates to CASSLGRRGGDEQFF.

This clone qualifies as medium-sized. The chain links TRBV6-5 to TRBJ2-3; 9 bases match TRBD2. V lost 6 bases and J lost 2; bases outside the gene matches: 3. CDR1 MNHEY and CDR2 SVGAGI come from the germline V gene. CDR3 length: 14 amino acids. This CDR3 is CASSLAGPTDTQYF. CDR3 DNA sequence: TGTGCCAGCAGCCTAGCGGGACCCACAGATACGCAGTATTTT.

The V and J genes are TRBV7-2 and TRBJ2-7, with unresolved D. V was shortened by 5 bases and J by 2 bases, with 13 bases between the two germline ends. The length of the CDR3 is 14 residues. The germline V gene encodes CDR1 SGHTA and CDR2 FQGNSA. In DNA form, the CDR3 reads TGTGCCAGCAGCAATCGGGTCCCTGCCTACGAGCAGTACTTC. It encodes CASSNRVPAYEQYF. The variable domain in full, with the rest retrieved from reference TRBV7-2 and TRBJ2-7, is GAGVSQSPSNKVTEKGKDVELRCDPISGHTALYWYRQSLGQGLEFLIYFQGNSAPDKSGLPSDRFSAERTGGSVSTLTIQRTQQEDSAVYLCASSNRVPAYEQYFGPGTRLTVT.

The CDR3 DNA follows: TGTGCCTGGAGACGTAGCGGGGGAATCTACGAGCAGTACTTC. It is translated as CAWRRSGGIYEQYF. The chain combines TRBV30 with TRBJ2-7; the match to TRBD2 covers 9 bases. The germline CDR1 and CDR2 sequences are GTSNPN and SVGIG (reference sequence). The ends lost 3 bases at V and 3 bases at J; junction bases unmatched: 6. The CDR3 spans 14 residues.

The genes are TRBV18 and TRBJ2-1, with unresolved D. Trimming took off 3 bases at V and 0 bases at J, with 9 bases between the two ends. The CDR3 contains 15 residues. Per germline, CDR1 KGHSH and CDR2 LQKENI. The CDR3 sequence is CASSPPEASYNEQFF. The CDR3 nucleotides read TGTGCCAGCTCACCCCCAGAGGCCTCCTACAATGAGCAGTTCTTC. The full variable domain, with the rest looked up from reference TRBV18 and TRBJ2-1, is NAGVMQNPRHLVRRRGQEARLRCSPMKGHSHVYWYRQLPEEGLKFMVYLQKENIIDESGMPKERFSAEFPKEGPSILRIQQVVRGDSAAYFCASSPPEASYNEQFFGPGTRLTVL.

The V gene is TRBV5-1, the J gene TRBJ1-2; 11 bases align to TRBD1. V was pared by 0 bases and J by 2 bases, with 9 bases of the junction left unmatched. The CDR3 extends over 18 amino acids. Per germline, CDR1 SGHRS and CDR2 YFSETQ. In nucleotides, the CDR3 is TGCGCCAGCAGCTTGGCCGGGACAGGGGGAGATTTGAACTATGGCTACACCTTC. Protein sequence: CASSLAGTGGDLNYGYTF. The variable domain in full, with the rest retrieved from reference TRBV5-1 and TRBJ1-2, is KAGVTQTPRYLIKTRGQQVTLSCSPISGHRSVSWYQQTPGQGLQFLFEYFSETQRNKGNFPGRFSGRQFSNSRSEMNVSTLELGDSALYLCASSLAGTGGDLNYGYTFGSGTRLTVV.

The chain is built from TRBV11-2 and TRBJ2-1; D is possibly TRBD2 (5 bases). The V gene's germline CDR1 is SGHAT and CDR2 FQNNGV. The CDR3 is 14 amino acids. The V gene lost 1 base and the J gene lost 7 bases, with 11 bases spanning the gap. CDR3 nucleotides: TGTGCCAGCAGCTTAGGGACTCCGGAAAATGAGCAGTTCTTC. Translating it yields CASSLGTPENEQFF.

The J gene is TRBJ1-5, the V gene TRBV15; 7 bases align to TRBD1. This CDR3 comprises 15 residues. Trimming at V came to 3 bases and at J to 5 bases, leaving 7 bases not matched to a gene. CDR1 is LNHNV and CDR2 is YYDKDF in the germline V gene (reference sequence). The CDR3 DNA sequence: TGTGCCACCAGCAGTGGAGGGGGCAGGGATCAGCCCCAGCATTTT. Its translation is CATSSGGGRDQPQHF.

The chain carries TRBV28 and TRBJ1-5, with D possibly being TRBD1 (6 bases). This CDR3 spans 17 amino acids. CDR1 and CDR2 from the germline V gene are MDHEN and SYDVKM. V was cut by 3 bases and J by 2 bases, with 17 bases left in between. CDR3 DNA sequence: TGTGCCAGCAGTTTGGGGTCTCGGGGGGCTGGCAATCAGCCCCAGCATTTT. This translates into CASSLGSRGAGNQPQHF.

This sequence joins TRBV12-2 and TRBJ1-1; whether TRBD1, the table's D call, matches the DNA was not checked. TRBV12-2 is designated a pseudogene. This CDR3 region has 16 residues. CDR3 sequence: CASRLRPGQPNTEAFF. The CDR3 DNA follows: TGTGCAAGTCGCTTAAGACCGGGACAACCGAACACTGAAGCTTTCTTT.

The chain recombines TRBV14 with TRBJ2-5; TRBD2 agrees at 7 bases. Germline CDR1 is SGHDN and CDR2 is FVKESK. V dropped 5 bases and J dropped 5; count of bases not matched to a gene: 8. The CDR3 totals 14 residues. The CDR3 sequence is CASSVGGVTETQYF. In DNA form, the CDR3 reads TGTGCCAGCAGCGTGGGGGGGGTGACTGAGACCCAGTACTTC. Looking up the rest from reference TRBV14 and TRBJ2-5 gives the full variable domain: EAGVTQFPSHSVIEKGQTVTLRCDPISGHDNLYWYRRVMGKEIKFLLHFVKESKQDESGMPNNRFLAERTGGTYSTLKVQPAELEDSGVYFCASSVGGVTETQYFGPGTRLLVL.

The chain has TRBV6-1 and TRBJ2-2, with 8 positions matching TRBD2. CDR1 and CDR2 (germline): MNHNS, SASEGT. This CDR3 spans 15 amino acids. The ends lost 7 bases at V and 0 bases at J; junction bases unmatched: 4. The CDR3: CASTMTSANTGELFF. DNA for the CDR3: TGTGCCAGCACTATGACTAGCGCGAACACCGGGGAGCTGTTTTTT.

The chain links TRBV5-1 to TRBJ2-7; 8 bases align to TRBD1. The ends lost 0 bases at V and 6 bases at J; junction bases unmatched: 5. Per germline, CDR1 SGHRS and CDR2 YFSETQ. The CDR3 loop spans 14 amino acids. CDR3 sequence reads: CASSLGQGSTEQYF. Written as DNA, the CDR3 is TGCGCCAGCAGCTTGGGACAGGGGTCCACCGAGCAGTACTTC.

V is TRBV6-1 and J is TRBJ2-7; 13 bases match TRBD2. Germline V gives CDR1 MNHNS, CDR2 SASEGT. The CDR3 is 14 residues long. V dropped 7 bases and J dropped 3; count of bases not matched to a gene: 3. CDR3 loop: CASTGLAGLYEQYF. The DNA for the CDR3 is TGTGCCAGCACGGGACTAGCGGGGCTCTACGAGCAGTACTTC.

J is TRBJ2-7 and V is TRBV6-5, with D unresolved. Germline lookup yields CDR1 MNHEY and CDR2 SVGAGI. The V end lost 5 bases, the J end lost 1 base, and 9 bases lay between the germline ends. The CDR3 contains 13 residues. The CDR3 bases are TGTGCCAGCAGTGAGGAGACTTCCTACGAGCAGTACTTC. Protein: CASSEETSYEQYF.

For this clone: The sample contains more than one DNA sequence encoding this CDR3. The CDR3, as DNA: TGTGCCAGCAGTGAATGGGGACAGGGGATAGATACGCAGTATTTT. Translation gives CASSEWGQGIDTQYF. The chain links TRBV2 to TRBJ2-3; 10 nucleotides align to TRBD1. Germline V lookup: CDR1 SNHLY, CDR2 FYNNEI. V lost 2 bases, J lost 5 bases, and 4 bases stayed unmatched. This CDR3 region has 15 residues.

The chain employs TRBV7-2 and TRBJ2-3, with TRBD2 identical over 11 bases. V trimming: 2 bases; J trimming: 8 bases; junction bases outside the gene matches: 12. In germline, CDR1 is SGHTA, CDR2 FQGNSA. The CDR3 has 17 residues. CDR3 region: CASSLTSGGVLVTTQYF. CDR3 DNA: TGTGCCAGCAGCTTAACTAGCGGGGGCGTATTGGTTACTACGCAGTATTTT.

V usage is TRBV7-6 and J usage is TRBJ2-3; 9 bases agree with TRBD1. J was trimmed by 4 bases and V by 3 bases; bases with no gene match: 5. The CDR3 covers 15 residues. Germline values: CDR1 SGHVS, CDR2 FNYEAQ. CDR3 region: CASSLGTGPADTQYF. CDR3 bases: TGTGCCAGCAGCTTGGGGACAGGGCCGGCAGATACGCAGTATTTT.

This chain's CDR3 is CASRRLAGTTDTQYF. CDR3 DNA: TGTGCCAGCAGAAGACTAGCGGGGACCACAGATACGCAGTATTTT. The chain has TRBV27 and TRBJ2-3, with 11 bases matching TRBD2. V shed 6 bases and J 2 bases; nucleotides not matched to a gene: 4. There are 15 residues in the CDR3. Germline V lookup: CDR1 MNHEY, CDR2 SMNVEV (reference sequence).